These 23 T cell receptor beta chains share one sample of origin, sequenced in a study of CD8 T cells in ankylosing spondylitis. Overall study findings and caveats: Apparently characteristic of ankylosing spondylitis blood was a TCR beta motif (eight highly homologous variants).

TCRdb re-derived calls from the 5' RACE reads in MiXCR, one entry per CDR3 protein. This sample has a few hundred thousand distinct CDR3 sequences, with about 18% found just once. Their specific antigens are unknown. The sequenced material came from blood, either unsorted or a sorted T cell fraction (not recorded which). These receptors originate from a male donor with ankylosing spondylitis.

The chain employs TRBV7-9 and TRBJ2-3; 11 positions agree with TRBD2. This CDR3 is built from 17 residues. V gave up 5 bases and J gave up 0 bases; unmatched junction bases: 7. Germline V gene lookup returns CDR1 SEHNR and CDR2 FQNEAQ (reference sequence). This CDR3 reads CASSPIRLAGSTDTQYF. The CDR3 DNA reads as TGTGCCAGCAGCCCTATAAGACTAGCGGGGAGCACAGATACGCAGTATTTT.

This clonotype was found once. This rearrangement joins TRBV7-3 to TRBJ2-7, with 7 bases identical to TRBD1. CDR3 size: 13 residues. Trimming at V came to 5 bases and at J to 4 bases, leaving 5 bases not matched to a gene. Germline values: CDR1 SGHTA, CDR2 FQGTGA. The CDR3 protein is CASSIDREYEQYF. In DNA, the CDR3 is TGTGCCAGCAGCATCGACAGGGAATACGAGCAGTACTTC.

The chain's CDR3 is CASSYSTSGSYNEQFF. CDR3 bases: TGTGCCAGCAGTTACTCGACTAGCGGCTCCTACAATGAGCAGTTCTTC. V is TRBV6-2 or TRBV6-3 and J is TRBJ2-1; 9 bases are shared with TRBD2. The junction had 0 bases not matched to a gene; V was cut back by 0 bases and J by 0 bases. This CDR3 comprises 16 residues. Germline loops: CDR1 MNHEY, CDR2 SVGEGT.

The table lists this clonotype with a few counts. J is TRBJ2-3 and V is TRBV29-1; D gene unclear. This CDR3 is built from 17 residues. Per the germline V gene, CDR1 is SQVTM and CDR2 is ANQGSEA. V lost 2 bases to trimming and J lost 6 bases, with 24 bases between them. CDR3 in DNA: TGCAGCGTTGAAACCTGGAGTCGCACAGATACGCGGGATACGCAGTATTTT. Residues: CSVETWSRTDTRDTQYF.

This clonotype was counted at least ten times. The rearrangement uses TRBV6-4 and TRBJ2-1, with 11 bases that match TRBD1. The CDR3 sequence is 14 residues long. Germline trimming cut 5 bases from V and 6 bases from J; bases unmatched to any gene: 3. In germline, CDR1 is MRHNA, CDR2 SNTAGT. The CDR3 DNA follows: TGTGCCAGCAGTCCCGGGACAGGGGGCAATGAGCAGTTCTTC. Protein product: CASSPGTGGNEQFF.

This clonotype was seen ten or more times. This sequence joins TRBV7-9 and TRBJ2-5; D unclear. With 0 bases removed from V and 1 base from J, the gap between germline ends came to 3 bases. The germline CDR1 and CDR2 sequences are SEHNR and FQNEAQ (reference sequence). The CDR3 loop spans 13 amino acids. This CDR3 is CASSLAVQETQYF. CDR3 coding DNA: TGTGCCAGCAGCTTAGCGGTCCAAGAGACCCAGTACTTC.

A few counts support this clonotype. V and J are TRBV12-3 or TRBV12-4 and TRBJ1-6, with a possible D match to TRBD1 (5 bases). Trimming cost V 3 bases and J 4 bases, with 22 bases left between them. The CDR3 sequence is 19 residues long. In DNA form, the CDR3 reads TGTGCCAGCAGTTTTCGGCAAGATCAGGGTAGGGCGTATAATTCACCCCTCCACTTT. This codes for CASSFRQDQGRAYNSPLHF.

This clonotype showed up just a few times. The chain combines TRBV7-9 with TRBJ2-1; D is tentatively TRBD1 or TRBD2 (5 bases each). CDR3 length: 15 residues. The germline CDR1 and CDR2 sequences are SEHNR and FQNEAQ (reference sequence). V lost 2 bases and J 4 bases, leaving 12 bases between the germline ends. Written as DNA, the CDR3 is TGTGCCAGCAGCTTAACCGGGACCGGTTACAATGAGCAGTTCTTC. This translates into CASSLTGTGYNEQFF.

This clonotype was counted ten times or more. The gene calls are TRBV5-1 and TRBJ2-2; D might be TRBD1 (5 bases). Germline CDR1 and CDR2: SGHRS and YFSETQ. With 5 bases removed from V and 0 bases from J, the gap between germline ends came to 14 bases. The CDR3 is made up of 16 amino acids. Here the CDR3 DNA reads TGCGCCAGCAGTTTATCAGGGTCGACGAACACCGGGGAGCTGTTTTTT. Residues: CASSLSGSTNTGELFF.

This clonotype was counted at least ten times. The gene calls are TRBV12-3 or TRBV12-4 and TRBJ2-5, with D uncertain. The CDR3 totals 11 residues. V was clipped by 6 bases and J by 10 bases, with 12 bases between them. The CDR3, as DNA: TGTGCCAGCAGCCCCGGCCTGGGCCAGTACTTC. Its protein product is CASSPGLGQYF.

This clonotype was observed a handful of times. This chain joins TRBV6-4 and TRBJ1-1; possibly TRBD1 for D (6 bases). The V end was cut by 3 bases, the J end by 1 base, with 9 bases between. The CDR3 is 14 residues long. Germline-derived CDR1 and CDR2 are MRHNA and SNTAGT. The CDR3 nucleotides are TGTGCCAGCAGTGAGACAGGAGAGAACACTGAAGCTTTCTTT. The encoded protein is CASSETGENTEAFF.

CDR3 amino acids: CASRLAGTQETQYF. Here the CDR3 DNA reads TGTGCCAGCAGGCTAGCGGGGACCCAAGAGACCCAGTACTTC. The V gene is TRBV12-3 or TRBV12-4, the J gene TRBJ2-5; 9 bases are shared with TRBD2. V lost 6 bases to trimming and J lost 1 base; unmatched junction nucleotides: 3. This CDR3 spans 14 amino acids.

This clonotype has only a few counts. The chain uses TRBV11-1 and TRBJ1-4; D gene ambiguous. Between the trimmed V and J ends, which lost 1 base and 1 base, there was a span of 16 bases. CDR1 is SGHAT and CDR2 is FQDESV in the germline V gene (reference sequence). CDR3 length: 18 amino acids. The CDR3 DNA reads as TGTGCCAGCAGCTTAGAGGCGATTGGGTCACAAACTAATGAAAAACTGTTTTTT. Encoded protein: CASSLEAIGSQTNEKLFF.

This clonotype has just a few counts. V and J are TRBV7-9 and TRBJ2-1; 7 nucleotides line up with TRBD1. The trim removed 5 bases at V and 8 bases at J, leaving 18 bases unmatched. The CDR3 sequence is 17 residues long. CDR1 and CDR2 (germline): SEHNR, FQNEAQ (reference sequence). The CDR3 nucleotides are TGTGCCAGCAGCGACCGGGTAGACAGGGTCAAATCTTATGAGCAGTTCTTC. Its protein product is CASSDRVDRVKSYEQFF.

V is TRBV6-2 or TRBV6-3 and J is TRBJ2-1; D gene unclear. The CDR3 sequence is 14 residues long. Germline V CDR1 and CDR2: MNHEY, SVGEGT. V lost 7 bases and J 2 bases, leaving 12 bases between the germline ends. In nucleotides, the CDR3 is TGTGCCAGCAACGAAAACCAGCCCTACAATGAGCAGTTCTTC. This encodes CASNENQPYNEQFF.

This clonotype has a handful of counts. V gene TRBV6-1 combines with J gene TRBJ2-3; the match to TRBD2 covers 10 bases. Germline CDR1 is MNHNS and CDR2 is SASEGT. V shed 6 bases, J shed 2 bases, and the junction held 8 bases outside the gene matches. The CDR3 has 16 amino acids. The CDR3 nucleotides read TGTGCCAGCAGCTCACTTGGGACTAGCGACACAGATACGCAGTATTTT. It specifies CASSSLGTSDTDTQYF.

The genes are TRBV2 and TRBJ1-4; D unresolved. Germline V CDR1 and CDR2: SNHLY, FYNNEI. V was trimmed by 2 bases and J by 5 bases, leaving 12 bases between them. This CDR3 has 15 residues. The CDR3 region is CASSESGSGNEKLFF. CDR3 nucleotides: TGTGCCAGCAGTGAATCCGGATCCGGGAATGAAAAACTGTTTTTT.

This clonotype was picked up a small number of times. V is TRBV30 and J is TRBJ1-2, with 7 bases aligning to TRBD1. CDR1 GTSNPN and CDR2 SVGIG come from the germline V gene (reference sequence). The CDR3 contains 14 residues. Unmatched junction bases numbered 10, after V lost 7 bases and J lost 2 bases. In DNA form, the CDR3 reads TGTGCCTTGGAAGCGGGACAGTGGAACTATGGCTACACCTTC. This translates into CALEAGQWNYGYTF.

This clonotype was seen a few times. This rearrangement joins TRBV20-1 to TRBJ2-3; D gene unclear. CDR3 length equals 14 residues. The germline V gene has CDR1 DFQATT and CDR2 SNEGSKA (reference sequence). V gave up 4 bases and J gave up 4 bases, with 15 bases separating them. As DNA, the CDR3 is TGCAGTGCTACTACCGGGCCAACCGCAGATACGCAGTATTTT. Protein: CSATTGPTADTQYF.

The chain has TRBV14 and TRBJ2-7; no reliable D call. Per germline, CDR1 SGHDN and CDR2 FVKESK. The V end was cut by 1 base, the J end by 1 base, with 8 bases between. CDR3 length: 14 residues. The CDR3 sequence is CASSQGERSYEQYF. DNA for the CDR3: TGTGCCAGCAGCCAAGGGGAACGGTCCTACGAGCAGTACTTC. The variable domain in full, completed from reference TRBV14 and TRBJ2-7, reads EAGVTQFPSHSVIEKGQTVTLRCDPISGHDNLYWYRRVMGKEIKFLLHFVKESKQDESGMPNNRFLAERTGGTYSTLKVQPAELEDSGVYFCASSQGERSYEQYFGPGTRLTVT.

The chain carries TRBV20-1 and TRBJ1-1; 9 bases line up with TRBD1. The V gene's germline CDR1 is DFQATT and CDR2 SNEGSKA (reference sequence). The CDR3 is made up of 16 amino acids. V lost 2 bases to trimming and J lost 4 bases; unmatched junction nucleotides: 11. DNA of the CDR3: TGCAGTGCTAGACACCCGGGACAGGGAGAGAGCACTGAAGCTTTCTTT. The encoded protein is CSARHPGQGESTEAFF.

This clonotype was observed a few times. The chain employs TRBV15 and TRBJ2-7; maybe TRBD2 (7 bases). Germline V gene data show CDR1 as LNHNV and CDR2 as YYDKDF (reference sequence). The V gene lost 4 bases and the J gene lost 2 bases, with 15 bases spanning the gap. The CDR3 runs 15 residues. This chain's CDR3 is CATSMGGGLPYEQYF. The CDR3 DNA follows: TGTGCCACCAGCATGGGAGGGGGGCTTCCCTACGAGCAGTACTTC.

The chain joins TRBV7-9 to TRBJ1-4, with D uncertain. Trimming removed 10 bases from V and 0 bases from J, with 9 bases in between. Germline V gives CDR1 SEHNR, CDR2 FQNEAQ (reference sequence). The CDR3 extends over 13 amino acids. As DNA, the CDR3 is TGTGCCACCCGGGCGGCAACTAATGAAAAACTGTTTTTT. Its translation: CATRAATNEKLFF.